A single sample gave rise to the 6 T cell receptor beta chains below, sequenced in a study of blood T cell repertoires in COVID-19. The assay was immunoSEQ multiplex PCR, and TCRdb's table has in-frame clones only and misses some. This sample has 200,000 to 250,000 clones, with over 80% found just once. The sequencing sample was made of peripheral blood. These TCRs come from a man younger than 40 who had recovered from COVID-19.

This chain uses TRBV7-9 with TRBJ2-3, with D possibly TRBD1 on 5 matching bases. The CDR3 loop spans 12 amino acids. The V gene's germline CDR1 is SEHNR and CDR2 FQNEAQ (reference sequence). The V gene lost 4 bases and the J gene lost 8 bases, with 10 bases spanning the gap. The CDR3 spells CASSYRQGTQYF. CDR3 DNA sequence: TGTGCCAGCAGCTACCGCCAGGGTACGCAGTATTTT.

V gene TRBV18 combines with J gene TRBJ2-2, with a tentative D call TRBD1 (7 bases). The V and J ends lost 4 bases and 2 bases respectively, with 14 bases between them. Germline V CDR1 and CDR2: KGHSH, LQKENI. The CDR3 has 16 amino acids. Here the CDR3 reads CASSLKQGTNTGELFF. CDR3 DNA sequence: TGTGCCAGCTCACTAAAACAGGGGACTAACACCGGGGAGCTGTTTTTT.

This chain uses TRBV3-1 (or the pseudogene TRBV3-2) with TRBJ2-2, with a tentative D call TRBD1 (5 bases). The CDR3 totals 16 residues. Germline V gene data show CDR1 as LGHDT and CDR2 as YNNKEL (reference sequence). The V gene lost 3 bases and the J gene lost 2 bases, with 13 bases spanning the gap. The CDR3 DNA sequence: TGTGCCAGCAGCCAGACCTTGACAGCTAACACCGGGGAGCTGTTTTTT. Its protein product is CASSQTLTANTGELFF.

The J gene is TRBJ2-2, the V gene TRBV5-6, with TRBD2 matching 7 bases. This CDR3 has 15 amino acids. Germline assignment: CDR1 SGHDT and CDR2 YYEEEE. V lost 0 bases to trimming and J lost 1 base; unmatched junction nucleotides: 0. This CDR3 reads CASSLGGGNTGELFF. For the CDR3, the DNA is TGTGCCAGCAGCTTGGGCGGGGGGAACACCGGGGAGCTGTTTTTT.

The chain couples TRBV7-2 to TRBJ2-7; TRBD2 matches at 10 bases. Germline CDR1 is SGHTA and CDR2 is FQGNSA. The CDR3 is made up of 17 amino acids. With V trimmed by 0 bases and J by 2 bases, 7 bases remained unmatched. CDR3 DNA: TGTGCCAGCAGCTTAGCGGCTAGCGGGGGCTCGACCTACGAGCAGTACTTC. Amino acid sequence: CASSLAASGGSTYEQYF.

The chain joins TRBV19 to TRBJ2-7, with 9 bases lining up with TRBD1. After removal of 4 bases from V and 3 bases from J, the junction contained 10 bases not matched to a gene. CDR3 size: 16 residues. Looked up from germline, CDR1 is LNHDA and CDR2 is SQIVND (reference sequence). The CDR3 coding sequence is TGTGCCAGTAGTAGACGACCCGGGACAGGGAACTACGAGCAGTACTTC. It codes for CASSRRPGTGNYEQYF.